Listed below are T cell receptor beta chains from one sample, sequenced in a study of blood T cell repertoires in COVID-19. Sequenced by immunoSEQ multiplex PCR; TCRdb stores in-frame clones only, minus some. The table lists roughly 150,000 clones, around 89% of them singletons, with over 2% in the top ten. Sequencing input: peripheral blood. Receptors originate from a man in his fifties who had recovered from COVID-19. CDR3s include the opening cysteine and the closing phenylalanine or tryptophan. The D gene is left open where the match is weak. Clone size appears in some rows only: once, few, many, or a class for an expanded clone.

NA	TRBJ2-1	TRBV5-1	TRBD2	CASSLSGGGTFNEQFF	TGCGCCAGCAGCTTATCGGGCGGGGGGACCTTCAATGAGCAGTTCTTC
NA	TRBJ2-7	TRBV6-5	TRBD2	CASSYQRGAYEQYF	TGTGCCAGCAGTTACCAGCGGGGGGCTTACGAGCAGTACTTC
NA	TRBJ1-6	TRBV28	TRBD1	CASSLQQGGNSPLHF	TGTGCCAGCAGTTTGCAACAGGGGGGAAATTCACCCCTCCACTTT
NA	TRBJ2-7	TRBV29-1	NA	CSVLAASYEQYF	TGCAGCGTTTTAGCAGCCTCCTACGAGCAGTACTTC
NA	TRBJ1-2	TRBV4-3	NA	CASSQEWALWSGYTF	TGCGCCAGCAGCCAAGAATGGGCCCTGTGGTCTGGCTACACCTTC
NA	TRBJ2-1	TRBV6-2/TRBV6-3	TRBD2	CASSFGTSGRALSYNEQFF	TGTGCCAGCAGCTTCGGGACTAGCGGGAGGGCCCTCTCCTACAATGAGCAGTTCTTC
NA	TRBJ2-7	TRBV19	TRBD1	CASSHRDRPYEQYF	TGTGCCAGTAGTCACCGGGACAGGCCGTACGAGCAGTACTTC
once	TRBJ1-1	TRBV25-1	TRBD1	CASSELGTGVNTEAFF	TGTGCCAGCAGTGAATTAGGAACAGGGGTGAACACTGAAGCTTTCTTT
NA	TRBJ2-5	TRBV19	TRBD2	CASSITSGALGTQYF	TGTGCCAGTAGTATCACTAGCGGGGCGCTAGGGACCCAGTACTTC
NA	TRBJ2-3	TRBV27	NA	CASSLGHPSDTQYF	TGTGCCAGCAGTCTCGGTCATCCCTCAGATACGCAGTATTTT
once	TRBJ1-3	TRBV2	NA	CASSDLRADTIYF	TGTGCCAGCAGTGATCTCAGGGCGGACACCATATATTTT
NA	TRBJ2-3	TRBV2	NA	CASSFSERARDTQYF	TGTGCCAGCAGCTTTAGCGAGAGGGCCAGGGATACGCAGTATTTT
NA	TRBJ2-1	TRBV11-1	TRBD2	CASSLETSGTYNEQFF	TGTGCCAGCAGCTTAGAGACTAGCGGAACTTACAATGAGCAGTTCTTC
NA	TRBJ2-1	TRBV9	TRBD1	CASSVGPGGSYNEQFF	TGTGCCAGCAGCGTAGGTCCAGGGGGATCCTACAATGAGCAGTTCTTC
NA	TRBJ2-2	TRBV6-6	TRBD2	CASSYSGGGKTGELFF	TGTGCCAGCAGTTACTCGGGCGGGGGAAAGACCGGGGAGCTGTTTTTT
NA	TRBJ2-3	TRBV6-5	NA	CASSYRGWSTDTQYF	TGTGCCAGCAGTTACAGGGGCTGGAGCACAGATACGCAGTATTTT
once	TRBJ2-1	TRBV2	TRBD2	CASRIRTSGIGPDKFF	TGTGCCAGCAGGATAAGGACTAGCGGGATAGGGCCAGATAAGTTCTTC
once	TRBJ1-5	TRBV4-2	NA	CASSQEGYGREAQHF	TGTGCCAGCAGCCAAGAAGGTTACGGGCGGGAGGCCCAGCATTTT
NA	TRBJ1-2	TRBV14	NA	CASSQDNRQDDNGYTF	TGTGCCAGCAGCCAAGATAACCGACAGGACGATAATGGCTACACCTTC
NA	TRBJ2-2	TRBV5-6	NA	CASSLAVTGELFF	TGTGCCAGCAGCTTGGCGGTGACCGGGGAGCTGTTTTTT
NA	TRBJ1-2	TRBV6-5	TRBD1	CASSTTGEGGYTF	TGTGCCAGCAGTACCACAGGGGAAGGTGGCTACACCTTC
NA	TRBJ2-7	TRBV5-5	NA	CASSLASVSGGEQYF	TGTGCCAGCAGCTTGGCGAGCGTTTCCGGGGGTGAGCAGTACTTC
NA	TRBJ1-2	TRBV9	TRBD1	CASSGYRTGTYGYTF	TGTGCCAGCAGCGGCTACAGGACAGGGACCTATGGCTACACCTTC
NA	TRBJ1-2	TRBV28	NA	CASSTDSYGYTF	TGTGCCAGCAGTACGGACAGCTATGGCTACACCTTC
NA	TRBJ2-3	TRBV2	TRBD2	CASSGLAGGTDTQYF	TGTGCCAGCAGCGGACTAGCGGGGGGTACAGATACGCAGTATTTT
NA	TRBJ1-5	TRBV5-4	NA	CASSLRGDNQPQHF	TGTGCCAGCAGCCTTCGGGGGGACAATCAGCCCCAGCATTTT
NA	TRBJ2-2	TRBV27	NA	CASSSGDANTGELFF	TGTGCCAGCAGTTCGGGAGACGCGAACACCGGGGAGCTGTTTTTT
NA	TRBJ1-5	TRBV28	NA	CASTPAGSEPQHF	TGTGCCAGCACCCCGGCAGGCTCGGAGCCCCAGCATTTT
NA	TRBJ1-2	TRBV7-9	TRBD1	CASSPRQGGHGYTF	TGTGCCAGCAGCCCACGACAGGGAGGTCATGGCTACACCTTC